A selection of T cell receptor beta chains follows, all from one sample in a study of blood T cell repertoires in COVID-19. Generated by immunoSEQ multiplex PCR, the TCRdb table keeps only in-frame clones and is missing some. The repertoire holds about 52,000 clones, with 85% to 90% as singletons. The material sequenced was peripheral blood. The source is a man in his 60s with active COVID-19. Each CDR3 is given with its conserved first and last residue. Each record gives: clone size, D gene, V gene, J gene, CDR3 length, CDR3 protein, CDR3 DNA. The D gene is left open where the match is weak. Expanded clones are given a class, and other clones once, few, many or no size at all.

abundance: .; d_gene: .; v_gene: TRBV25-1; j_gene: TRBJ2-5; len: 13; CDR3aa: CASTPGAGETQYF; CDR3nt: TGTGCCAGCACCCCTGGGGCGGGGGAGACCCAGTACTTC
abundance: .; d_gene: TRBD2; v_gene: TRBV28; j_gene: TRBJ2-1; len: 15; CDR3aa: CASSFRGSIYNEQFF; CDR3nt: TGTGCCAGCAGTTTCCGCGGGAGCATCTACAATGAGCAGTTCTTC
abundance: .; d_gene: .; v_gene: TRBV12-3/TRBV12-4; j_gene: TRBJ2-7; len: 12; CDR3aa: CASTDLGYEQYF; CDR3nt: TGTGCCAGCACTGACTTGGGCTACGAGCAGTACTTC
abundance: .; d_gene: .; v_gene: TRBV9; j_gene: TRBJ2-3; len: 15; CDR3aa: CASGPTGRETDTQYF; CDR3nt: TGTGCCAGCGGTCCCACAGGCAGGGAAACAGATACGCAGTATTTT
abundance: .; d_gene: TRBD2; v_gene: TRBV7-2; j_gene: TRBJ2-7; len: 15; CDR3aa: CASRPTGTSGYEQYF; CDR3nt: TGTGCCAGCAGACCTACCGGGACTAGCGGCTACGAGCAGTACTTC
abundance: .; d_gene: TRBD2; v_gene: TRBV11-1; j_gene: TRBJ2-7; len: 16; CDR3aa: CASSNRGLAGGSEQYF; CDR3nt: TGTGCCAGCAGCAACAGGGGACTAGCGGGAGGAAGCGAGCAGTACTTC
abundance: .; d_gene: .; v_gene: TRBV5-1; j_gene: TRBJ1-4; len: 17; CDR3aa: CASSLSPTGGTNEKLFF; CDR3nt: TGCGCCAGCAGCTTAAGTCCTACGGGGGGAACTAATGAAAAACTGTTTTTT
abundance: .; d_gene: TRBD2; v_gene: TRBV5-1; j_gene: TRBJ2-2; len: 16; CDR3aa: CASSLEAGRAGGELFF; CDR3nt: TGCGCCAGCAGCTTGGAGGCCGGGAGGGCCGGCGGGGAGCTGTTTTTT
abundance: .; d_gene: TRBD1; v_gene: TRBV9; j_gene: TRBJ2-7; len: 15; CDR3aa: CASSARPDRVDEQYF; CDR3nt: TGTGCCAGCAGCGCCCGGCCAGACAGGGTCGACGAGCAGTACTTC
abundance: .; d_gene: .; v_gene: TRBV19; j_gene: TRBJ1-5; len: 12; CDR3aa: CASSGHNQPQHF; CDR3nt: TGTGCCAGTAGTGGCCACAATCAGCCCCAGCATTTT
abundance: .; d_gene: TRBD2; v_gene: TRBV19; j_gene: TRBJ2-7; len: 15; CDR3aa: CASSTLAGESYEQYF; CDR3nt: TGTGCCAGTAGTACTTTAGCGGGTGAATCCTACGAGCAGTACTTC
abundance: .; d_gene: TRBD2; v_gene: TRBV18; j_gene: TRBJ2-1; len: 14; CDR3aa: CATVGAGGPTEQFF; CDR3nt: TGTGCCACGGTGGGAGCGGGAGGGCCGACTGAGCAGTTCTTC
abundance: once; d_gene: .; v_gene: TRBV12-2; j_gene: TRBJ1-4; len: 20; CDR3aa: CASRLVWGAGGVREGEKLFF; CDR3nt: TGTGCAAGTCGCTTAGTATGGGGTGCGGGGGGCGTGAGGGAAGGTGAAAAACTGTTTTTT
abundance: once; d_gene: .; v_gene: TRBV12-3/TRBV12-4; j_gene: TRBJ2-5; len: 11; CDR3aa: CASSSARTQYF; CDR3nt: TGTGCCAGCAGTTCCGCGCGTACCCAGTACTTC
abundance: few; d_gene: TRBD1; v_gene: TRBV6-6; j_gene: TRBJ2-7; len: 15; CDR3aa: CASSYLGQGITEQYF; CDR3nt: TGTGCCAGCAGTTACTTGGGACAGGGGATAACCGAGCAGTACTTC
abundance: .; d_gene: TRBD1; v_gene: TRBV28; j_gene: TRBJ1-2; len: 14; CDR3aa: CASSPGQGSDGYTF; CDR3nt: TGTGCCAGCAGTCCCGGACAGGGAAGCGATGGCTACACCTTC
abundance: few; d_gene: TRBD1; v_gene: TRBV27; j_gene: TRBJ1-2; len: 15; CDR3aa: CASSSTGGIFYGYTF; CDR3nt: TGTGCCAGCAGTTCGACAGGGGGCATATTCTATGGCTACACCTTC
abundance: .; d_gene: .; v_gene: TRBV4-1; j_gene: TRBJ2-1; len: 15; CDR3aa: CASNPGQIGDNEQFF; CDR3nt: TGCGCCAGCAACCCCGGACAGATTGGAGACAATGAGCAGTTCTTC
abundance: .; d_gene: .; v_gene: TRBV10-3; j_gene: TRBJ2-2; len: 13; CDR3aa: CAIEGVSGGELFF; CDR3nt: TGTGCCATCGAAGGGGTCAGTGGCGGGGAGCTGTTTTTT
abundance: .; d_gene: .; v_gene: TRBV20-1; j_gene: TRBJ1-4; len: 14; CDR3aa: CSASRSGTNEKLFF; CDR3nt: TGCAGTGCTAGTAGGTCAGGGACTAATGAAAAACTGTTTTTT
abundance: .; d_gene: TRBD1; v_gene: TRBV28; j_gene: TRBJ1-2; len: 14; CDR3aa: CASRLSGGGYGYTF; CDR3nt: TGTGCCAGCAGGTTATCAGGGGGCGGCTATGGCTACACCTTC
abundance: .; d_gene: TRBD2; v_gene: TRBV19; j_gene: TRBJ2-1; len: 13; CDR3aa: CASGTSDLNEQFF; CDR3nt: TGTGCCAGTGGGACTAGCGATTTGAATGAGCAGTTCTTC
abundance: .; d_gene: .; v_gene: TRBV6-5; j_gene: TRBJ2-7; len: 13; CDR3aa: CASSRILASEQYF; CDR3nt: TGTGCCAGCAGTCGTATCCTAGCTAGCGAGCAGTACTTC
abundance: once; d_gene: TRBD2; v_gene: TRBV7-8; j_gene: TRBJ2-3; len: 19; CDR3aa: CASSLGLAGGAFSPDTQYF; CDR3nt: TGTGCCAGCAGCCTAGGACTAGCGGGAGGCGCCTTCAGTCCGGATACGCAGTATTTT
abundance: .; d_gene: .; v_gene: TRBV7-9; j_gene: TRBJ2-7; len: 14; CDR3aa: CASSFRGLNGEQYF; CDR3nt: TGTGCCAGCAGCTTCAGGGGCCTCAACGGAGAGCAGTACTTC
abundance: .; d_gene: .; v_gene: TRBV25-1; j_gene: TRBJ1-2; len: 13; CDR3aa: CASSESGNYGYTF; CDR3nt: TGTGCCAGCAGTGAATCAGGGAACTATGGCTACACCTTC
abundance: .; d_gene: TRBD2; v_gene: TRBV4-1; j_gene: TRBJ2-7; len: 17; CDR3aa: CASSPRGLAGGTHEQYF; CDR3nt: TGCGCCAGCAGCCCGAGGGGACTAGCGGGAGGGACCCACGAGCAGTACTTC
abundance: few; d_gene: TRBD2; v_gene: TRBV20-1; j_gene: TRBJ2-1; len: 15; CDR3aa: CSASTGTSGYNEQFF; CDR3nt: TGCAGTGCTAGTACCGGGACTAGCGGGTACAATGAGCAGTTCTTC
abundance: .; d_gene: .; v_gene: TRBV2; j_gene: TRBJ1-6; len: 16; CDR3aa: CASSVQGATFGSPLHF; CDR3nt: TGTGCCAGCAGTGTACAGGGAGCGACATTTGGCTCACCCCTCCACTTT
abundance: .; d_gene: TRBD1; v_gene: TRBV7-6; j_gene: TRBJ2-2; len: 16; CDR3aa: CASSLPGTVNTGELFF; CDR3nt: TGTGCCAGCAGCTTACCCGGGACAGTGAACACCGGGGAGCTGTTTTTT
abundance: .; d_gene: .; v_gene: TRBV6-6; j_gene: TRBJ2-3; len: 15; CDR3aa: CASGWGQGTQDTQYF; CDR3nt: TGTGCCAGCGGCTGGGGTCAGGGAACCCAAGATACGCAGTATTTT
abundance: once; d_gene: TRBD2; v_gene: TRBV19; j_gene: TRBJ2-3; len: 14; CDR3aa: CASTGGRATDTQYF; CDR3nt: TGTGCCAGTACCGGCGGGAGGGCCACAGATACGCAGTATTTT
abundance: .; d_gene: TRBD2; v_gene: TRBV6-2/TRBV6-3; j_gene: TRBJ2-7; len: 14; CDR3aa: CASSQTSGGYEQYF; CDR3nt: TGTGCCAGCAGCCAGACTAGCGGGGGCTACGAGCAGTACTTC
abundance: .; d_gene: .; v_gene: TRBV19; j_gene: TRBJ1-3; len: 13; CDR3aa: CASSSETGNTIYF; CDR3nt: TGTGCCAGTAGTTCAGAAACTGGAAACACCATATATTTT
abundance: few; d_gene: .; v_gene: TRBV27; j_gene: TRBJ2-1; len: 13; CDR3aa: CASSSSYYNEQFF; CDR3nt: TGTGCCAGCAGTTCGTCTTACTACAATGAGCAGTTCTTC
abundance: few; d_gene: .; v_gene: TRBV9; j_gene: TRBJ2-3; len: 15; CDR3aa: CASSVAGTSTDTQYF; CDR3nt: TGTGCCAGCAGCGTAGCGGGGACTAGCACAGATACGCAGTATTTT
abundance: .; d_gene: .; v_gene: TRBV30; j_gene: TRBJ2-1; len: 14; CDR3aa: CAWSSGNLYNEQFF; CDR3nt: TGTGCCTGGAGTTCAGGGAACCTTTACAATGAGCAGTTCTTC
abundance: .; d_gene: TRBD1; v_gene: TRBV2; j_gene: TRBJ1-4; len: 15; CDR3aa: CASSELAGGDEKLFF; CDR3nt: TGTGCCAGCAGTGAGCTGGCAGGGGGCGATGAAAAACTGTTTTTT
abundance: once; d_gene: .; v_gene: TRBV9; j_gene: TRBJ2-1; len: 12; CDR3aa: CASSAERSEQFF; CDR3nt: TGTGCCAGCAGCGCAGAGAGGAGTGAGCAGTTCTTC
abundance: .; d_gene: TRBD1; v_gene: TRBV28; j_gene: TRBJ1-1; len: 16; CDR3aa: CASRTIDRVMNTEAFF; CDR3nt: TGTGCCAGCAGGACTATCGACAGGGTGATGAACACTGAAGCTTTCTTT
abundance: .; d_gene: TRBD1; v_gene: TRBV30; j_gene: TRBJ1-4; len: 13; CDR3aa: CALGQGAEEKLFF; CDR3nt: TGTGCCTTGGGACAGGGGGCGGAGGAAAAACTGTTTTTT